These 11 T cell receptor beta chains were all obtained from the same sample, sequenced in a study of blood T cell repertoires in COVID-19. Clones were sequenced by immunoSEQ multiplex PCR, and TCRdb holds only the in-frame ones, with some missing. Of around 100,000 clones in the sample, roughly nine tenths were seen once. Sequencing input: peripheral blood. The origin of the receptors is a woman of 80 years or more in a cohort sampled during active COVID-19.

The CDR3 loop reads CASSVGTSGISGANVLTF. For the CDR3, the DNA is TGTGCCAGCAGTGTTGGGACTAGCGGGATCTCTGGGGCCAACGTCCTGACTTTC. This chain links TRBV6-4 with TRBJ2-6, with TRBD2 identical over 13 bases. CDR1 MRHNA and CDR2 SNTAGT come from the germline V gene. The CDR3 covers 18 residues. J lost 0 bases, V lost 4 bases, and 3 bases had no gene match.

The CDR3 loop reads CASILGAGPFEAFF. The CDR3 nucleotides read TGTGCCAGCATCCTGGGGGCCGGGCCCTTTGAAGCTTTCTTT. This chain connects TRBV7-9 to TRBJ1-1, with a tentative D call TRBD1 (6 bases). V dropped 7 bases and J dropped 7 bases, with 19 bases sitting between them. Germline CDR1 and CDR2: SEHNR and FQNEAQ (reference sequence). The CDR3 has 14 residues.

The J gene is TRBJ2-5, the V gene TRBV10-1; TRBD2 matches at 9 bases. Unmatched junction bases numbered 5, after V lost 5 bases and J lost 10 bases. Germline-derived CDR1 and CDR2 are WNHNN and SYGVQD (reference sequence). The CDR3 covers 12 residues. This CDR3 reads CASSPGTSRQYF. The CDR3 nucleotides read TGCGCCAGCAGTCCCGGGACTAGCCGCCAGTACTTC.

CDR3 region: CASSKALSENQGYNEQFF. The CDR3 DNA reads TGTGCCAGCAGCAAAGCGCTTTCGGAGAACCAGGGCTACAATGAGCAGTTCTTC. The chain is built from TRBV21-1 and TRBJ2-1; whether TRBD1, the table's D call, matches the DNA was not checked. TRBV21-1 is a documented pseudogene. The CDR3 totals 18 residues.

This rearrangement joins TRBV5-1 to TRBJ1-4, with D possibly TRBD1 on 6 matching bases. The V and J ends lost 0 bases and 4 bases respectively, with 13 bases between them. CDR1 is SGHRS and CDR2 is YFSETQ in the germline V gene. The CDR3 contains 16 residues. CDR3 nucleotides: TGCGCCAGCAGCTTGGGCATTGCAGGGGATAATGAAAAACTGTTTTTT. It is translated as CASSLGIAGDNEKLFF.

V gene TRBV7-9 combines with J gene TRBJ2-3, with TRBD1 matching 9 bases. The V gene end was trimmed by 5 bases and the J gene end by 1 base; junction bases not matched to a gene: 4. The CDR3 runs 15 residues. Germline V gene sequence: CDR1 SEHNR, CDR2 FQNEAQ (reference sequence). The CDR3 DNA follows: TGTGCCAGCAGCCCACGGACAGGGGGCACAGATACGCAGTATTTT. Encoded protein: CASSPRTGGTDTQYF. Filled out from reference TRBV7-9 and TRBJ2-3, the complete variable domain reads DTGVSQNPRHKITKRGQNVTFRCDPISEHNRLYWYRQTLGQGPEFLTYFQNEAQLEKSRLLSDRFSAERPKGSFSTLEIQRTEQGDSAMYLCASSPRTGGTDTQYFGPGTRLTVL.

This clone has just a few counts. The V gene is TRBV11-2, the J gene TRBJ2-7; D unresolved. Germline lookup yields CDR1 SGHAT and CDR2 FQNNGV. V was shortened by 6 bases and J by 5 bases, with 17 bases between the two germline ends. There are 14 residues in the CDR3. CDR3 sequence: CASSHRPGFHEQYF. The CDR3 DNA sequence: TGTGCCAGCAGTCACCGGCCGGGTTTCCACGAGCAGTACTTC.

This clone was seen just once. For the CDR3, the DNA is TGTGCCAGTAGACGGACTAGCGGGACCTACGAGCAGTACTTC. Translation: CASRRTSGTYEQYF. This chain connects TRBV19 to TRBJ2-7; 12 bases align to TRBD2. This CDR3 has 14 residues. V was pared by 6 bases and J by 2 bases, with 2 bases of the junction left unmatched. Germline V gene data show CDR1 as LNHDA and CDR2 as SQIVND (reference sequence).

CDR3: CASQEAGGTHYEQYF. CDR3 coding DNA: TGTGCCAGCCAGGAGGCGGGAGGAACCCACTACGAGCAGTACTTC. This chain joins TRBV7-2 and TRBJ2-7; 8 bases are a match to TRBD2. The CDR3 spans 15 residues. V shed 8 bases, J shed 3 bases, and the junction held 12 bases outside the gene matches. CDR1 and CDR2 from the germline V gene are SGHTA and FQGNSA.

This sequence joins TRBV7-9 and TRBJ2-1; D may be TRBD2 (6 bases). This CDR3 spans 15 amino acids. The V end lost 5 bases, the J end lost 14 bases, and 25 bases lay between the germline ends. Germline V gene lookup returns CDR1 SEHNR and CDR2 FQNEAQ (reference sequence). CDR3 sequence: CASSRDLVTLVKEFF. The CDR3, as DNA: TGTGCCAGCAGCCGGGACTTGGTGACCTTAGTTAAGGAGTTCTTC.

V and J are TRBV6-1 and TRBJ1-4, with 11 bases matching TRBD1. From germline, CDR1 is MNHNS and CDR2 SASEGT. Germline trimming cut 3 bases from V and 10 bases from J; bases unmatched to any gene: 10. The CDR3 spans 16 residues. Here the CDR3 reads CASSDEMGTGGGKLFF. Written as DNA, the CDR3 is TGTGCCAGCAGTGACGAGATGGGGACAGGGGGAGGAAAACTGTTTTTT.